This TCR beta chain was profiled in a study of T cells in Graves' hyperthyroidism and ophthalmopathy. Using RNA transcripts as the source, TCR beta CDR3 regions were amplified. The study used the HTBI primer set for a first-round RT-PCR of the TCR CDR3. TCRdb reprocessed the multiplex PCR reads via MiXCR and lists one record per CDR3 protein. Among around 540,000 distinct CDR3 sequences listed, about 16% were seen once. The sample comprised blood. The clonotype comes from a woman under 40 with Graves' ophthalmopathy.

The CDR3 is CSVNSARGTSGTYQETQYF. The CDR3 DNA is TGCAGCGTCAATAGTGCAAGGGGGACTAGCGGGACCTACCAAGAGACCCAGTACTTC. The V call is TRBV29-1, the J call TRBJ2-5; 13 positions agree with TRBD2. V shed 6 bases, J shed 0 bases, and the junction held 16 bases outside the gene matches. Germline loops: CDR1 SQVTM, CDR2 ANQGSEA. CDR3 length equals 19 residues.